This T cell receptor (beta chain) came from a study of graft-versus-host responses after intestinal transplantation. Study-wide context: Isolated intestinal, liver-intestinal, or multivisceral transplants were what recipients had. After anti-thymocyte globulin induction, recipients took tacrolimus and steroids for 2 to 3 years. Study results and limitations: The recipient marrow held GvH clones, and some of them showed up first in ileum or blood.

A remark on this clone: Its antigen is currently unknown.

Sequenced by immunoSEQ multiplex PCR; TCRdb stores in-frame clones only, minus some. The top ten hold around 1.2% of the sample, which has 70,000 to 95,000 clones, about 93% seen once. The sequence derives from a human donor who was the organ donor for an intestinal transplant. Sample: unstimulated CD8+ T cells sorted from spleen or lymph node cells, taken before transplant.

The CDR3 region has the DNA TGTGCCAGCAGCGGCCGGGACAGAAACTCCTACGAGCAGTACTTC. Protein: CASSGRDRNSYEQYF. The genes are TRBV5-4 and TRBJ2-7; 7 bases align to TRBD1. The V gene end was trimmed by 4 bases and the J gene end by 0 bases; junction bases not matched to a gene: 7. This CDR3 spans 15 amino acids. Germline CDR1 and CDR2: SGHNT and YYREEE (reference sequence).